Included here is one TCR beta chain sequence, with context. The sample comes from a study of blood T cell dynamics during melanoma immunotherapy. Time point given: pre-treatment baseline. V gave up 3 bases and J gave up 4 bases, with 10 bases separating them. The CDR3 runs 15 residues. Germline V gene sequence: CDR1 LGHNA, CDR2 YSLEER. Only in-frame clones appear in the TCRdb table, and some are missing; sequencing was by immunoSEQ multiplex PCR. The sample lists more than 5,000 clones; about 85% were seen once. The chain combines TRBV4-3 with TRBJ2-6; the D call may be TRBD1 or TRBD2 (5 bases each). This specimen consisted of blood, obtained from a patient treated with checkpoint blockade. The TCR sequence derives from a human donor with melanoma. Here the CDR3 DNA reads TGCGCCAGCAGCCAGACCTGGGGGGGGGCCAACGTCCTGACTTTC. This codes for CASSQTWGGANVLTF.